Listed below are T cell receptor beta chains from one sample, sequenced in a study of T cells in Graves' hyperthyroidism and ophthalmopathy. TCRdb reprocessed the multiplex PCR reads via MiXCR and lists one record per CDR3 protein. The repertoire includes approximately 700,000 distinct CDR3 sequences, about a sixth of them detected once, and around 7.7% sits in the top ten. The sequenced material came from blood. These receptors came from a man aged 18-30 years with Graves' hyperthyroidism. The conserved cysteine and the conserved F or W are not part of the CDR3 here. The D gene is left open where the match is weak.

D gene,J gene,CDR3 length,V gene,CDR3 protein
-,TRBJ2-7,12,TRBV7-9,ASSPPDPPGEQY
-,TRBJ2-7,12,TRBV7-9,ASSSQQNSYEQY
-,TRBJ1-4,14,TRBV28,ASSFSRWATNEKLF
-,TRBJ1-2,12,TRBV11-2,ASSLDGTGLSYT
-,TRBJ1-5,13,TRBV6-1,ASREGGRNNQPQH
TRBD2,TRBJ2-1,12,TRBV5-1,ASRNLGGRNEQF
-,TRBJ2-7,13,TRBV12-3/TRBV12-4,ASTPAPGHLYEQY
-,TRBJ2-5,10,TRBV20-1,NPGGPQETQY
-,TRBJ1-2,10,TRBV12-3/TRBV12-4,ASSLLTYGYT
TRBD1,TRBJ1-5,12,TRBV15,ATSSNRGRQPQH
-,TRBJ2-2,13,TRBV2,ASSVMGTNTGELF
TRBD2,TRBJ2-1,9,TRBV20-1,SAILAPEQF
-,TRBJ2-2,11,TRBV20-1,SAIRPHTGELF
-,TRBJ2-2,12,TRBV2,ASRRYDYTGELF
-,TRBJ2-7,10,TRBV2,ASRRGVPEQY
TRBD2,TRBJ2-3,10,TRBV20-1,SARETSVRQY
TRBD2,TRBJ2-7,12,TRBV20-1,SVTTSGRSYEQY
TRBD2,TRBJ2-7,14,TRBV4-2,ASSQGRLAGSHEQY
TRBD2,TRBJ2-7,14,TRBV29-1,SVEDSGTSGLGEQY
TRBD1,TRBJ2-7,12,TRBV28,ASSLTGNTHEQY
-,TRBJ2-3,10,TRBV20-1,SARTVSDTQY
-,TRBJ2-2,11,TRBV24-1,ATSEPDSGELL
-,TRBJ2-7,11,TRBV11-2,ASSRQVNDEQY
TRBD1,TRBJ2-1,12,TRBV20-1,SADRTGPYNEQF